The 27 T cell receptor beta chains presented below share a single source sample, sequenced in a study of T-cell reconstitution after alpha-beta-depleted transplantation in children. Molecular barcoding with unique molecular identifiers was used for the TCRbeta library. TCRdb re-derived calls from the PCR reads in MiXCR, one entry per CDR3 protein. Of a few hundred thousand distinct CDR3 sequences listed, 18% are singletons. Material: PBMCs from the stem cell graft donor, obtained from the stem cell graft. The receptors here all came from a human donor who donated a stem cell graft to a child with acute lymphoblastic leukemia.

The CDR3 is CASSRGQVDEQFF. DNA for the CDR3: TGTGCCAGCAGCAGAGGACAGGTCGATGAGCAGTTCTTC. The chain combines TRBV7-9 with TRBJ2-1; 7 nucleotides match TRBD1. The germline V gene has CDR1 SEHNR and CDR2 FQNEAQ (reference sequence). After removal of 5 bases from V and 8 bases from J, the junction contained 6 bases not matched to a gene. This CDR3 is 13 amino acids long.

The V call is TRBV7-9, the J call TRBJ2-4, with unresolved D. The CDR3 has 14 amino acids. Trimming took 2 bases from V and 7 from J, leaving 12 bases between them. CDR1 and CDR2 from the germline V gene are SEHNR and FQNEAQ (reference sequence). CDR3 amino acids: CASSLPPFYNIQYF. CDR3 bases: TGTGCCAGCAGCTTACCCCCTTTTTATAACATTCAGTACTTC. Using reference TRBV7-9 and TRBJ2-4 for the parts outside the CDR3, the full variable domain is DTGVSQNPRHKITKRGQNVTFRCDPISEHNRLYWYRQTLGQGPEFLTYFQNEAQLEKSRLLSDRFSAERPKGSFSTLEIQRTEQGDSAMYLCASSLPPFYNIQYFGAGTRLSVL.

The table lists this clonotype with a few counts. The chain has TRBV10-3 and TRBJ2-1; weak D call: TRBD1 (6 bases). Germline V gene sequence: CDR1 ENHRY, CDR2 SYGVKD. V lost 0 bases and J 8 bases, leaving 8 bases between the germline ends. CDR3 length: 13 amino acids. The CDR3 protein is CAISESGADEQFF. The CDR3 nucleotides are TGTGCCATCAGTGAGTCGGGGGCCGATGAGCAGTTCTTC.

This clonotype was counted between two and nine times. The V and J genes are TRBV7-2 and TRBJ2-7, with 9 bases matching TRBD2. CDR3 length equals 13 residues. Germline V gene lookup returns CDR1 SGHTA and CDR2 FQGNSA. Trimming removed 5 bases from V and 8 bases from J; junction bases left unmatched: 7. In DNA form, the CDR3 reads TGTGCCAGCAGCCCTCTGACTAGCGGCCAGCAGTACTTC. Residues: CASSPLTSGQQYF. Full variable domain (missing parts from reference TRBV7-2 and TRBJ2-7): GAGVSQSPSNKVTEKGKDVELRCDPISGHTALYWYRQSLGQGLEFLIYFQGNSAPDKSGLPSDRFSAERTGGSVSTLTIQRTQQEDSAVYLCASSPLTSGQQYFGPGTRLTVT.

The chain employs TRBV10-3 and TRBJ2-1; possibly TRBD2 for D (5 bases). Germline V gives CDR1 ENHRY, CDR2 SYGVKD. The V and J ends lost 5 bases and 10 bases respectively, with 9 bases between them. The CDR3 covers 11 residues. The CDR3 nucleotides are TGTGCCATCAGTTCCTTAGCGGAGCAGTTCTTC. It encodes CAISSLAEQFF.

The V and J genes are TRBV14 and TRBJ1-2; possible D gene TRBD1, 5 bases. Trimming removed 2 bases at V and 4 bases at J, with 14 bases between. The CDR3 is made up of 15 amino acids. Germline V CDR1 and CDR2: SGHDN, FVKESK. The CDR3, as DNA: TGTGCCAGCAGCCAACCCAAGACAGATTTCTATGGCTACACCTTC. It specifies CASSQPKTDFYGYTF. The full variable domain, rest sourced from reference TRBV14 and TRBJ1-2, is EAGVTQFPSHSVIEKGQTVTLRCDPISGHDNLYWYRRVMGKEIKFLLHFVKESKQDESGMPNNRFLAERTGGTYSTLKVQPAELEDSGVYFCASSQPKTDFYGYTFGSGTRLTVV.

This clonotype was observed a handful of times. The CDR3 region has the DNA TGTGCCAGCTCACAGGGAAACAATGAGCAGTTCTTC. Translating gives CASSQGNNEQFF. The chain employs TRBV25-1 and TRBJ2-1; a possible D gene is TRBD1 (6 bases). Trimming took off 8 bases at V and 5 bases at J, with 10 bases between the two ends. The germline V gene has CDR1 MGHDK and CDR2 SYGVNS. The length of the CDR3 is 12 residues.

The table lists this clonotype with a few counts. V is TRBV24-1 and J is TRBJ2-5; a possible D gene is TRBD1 (5 bases). Looked up from germline, CDR1 is KGHDR and CDR2 is SFDVKD. V was shortened by 2 bases and J by 4 bases, with 19 bases between the two germline ends. The CDR3 contains 17 residues. CDR3 DNA: TGTGCCACCAGTGATTGGCCCCAGACAGATGGGGCAGAGACCCAGTACTTC. The encoded protein is CATSDWPQTDGAETQYF.

This clonotype was picked up a small number of times. The chain uses TRBV6-1 and TRBJ2-7; 11 positions agree with TRBD2. V was clipped by 9 bases and J by 5 bases; unmatched bases: 18. CDR1 MNHNS and CDR2 SASEGT come from the germline V gene. CDR3 length: 17 amino acids. CDR3 sequence reads: CASSTHPASGRMNEQYF. As DNA, the CDR3 is TGTGCCAGTTCAACCCACCCGGCTAGCGGGAGGATGAACGAGCAGTACTTC.

The rearrangement uses TRBV20-1 and TRBJ2-7; 8 bases line up with TRBD2. Looked up from germline, CDR1 is DFQATT and CDR2 is SNEGSKA (reference sequence). V shed 3 bases and J 3 bases; nucleotides not matched to a gene: 22. The CDR3 spans 19 residues. CDR3 sequence (DNA): TGCAGTGCTAGTAGCGGGATGGGGACGATCCGGGTGGACAACTACGAGCAGTACTTC. Translated, it gives CSASSGMGTIRVDNYEQYF.

The chain couples TRBV20-1 to TRBJ2-3; a weak D match, TRBD2 (6 bases). The CDR3 covers 14 residues. The V gene's germline CDR1 is DFQATT and CDR2 SNEGSKA (reference sequence). CDR3 protein: CRATGLEITDTQYF. DNA of the CDR3: TGCAGGGCAACGGGACTCGAGATCACAGATACGCAGTATTTT.

This clonotype was counted a few times. The chain uses TRBV4-1 and TRBJ2-7; either TRBD1 or TRBD2 may fit D (5 bases each). Germline-derived CDR1 and CDR2 are MGHRA and YSYEKL. The length of the CDR3 is 16 residues. Trimming cost V 0 bases and J 4 bases, with 16 bases left between them. The CDR3 reads CASSQDPYSGAYEQYF. The CDR3 coding sequence is TGCGCCAGCAGCCAAGATCCCTATTCCGGGGCATACGAGCAGTACTTC.

This sequence joins TRBV18 and TRBJ2-3; D is unresolved. Trimming took 4 bases from V and 3 from J, leaving 8 bases between them. The CDR3 sequence is 13 residues long. The germline gives CDR1 KGHSH, CDR2 LQKENI. The CDR3 nucleotides read TGTGCCAGCTCACTATCGTGGACAGATACGCAGTATTTT. Translated: CASSLSWTDTQYF.

The rearrangement uses TRBV27 and TRBJ2-1; D is perhaps TRBD1 (6 bases). The length of the CDR3 is 14 residues. V lost 10 bases and J 5 bases, leaving 18 bases between the germline ends. The germline gives CDR1 MNHEY, CDR2 SMNVEV (reference sequence). The CDR3: CATMGAPPHNEQFF. For the CDR3, the DNA is TGTGCCACCATGGGGGCCCCTCCTCACAATGAGCAGTTCTTC.

V gene TRBV12-3 or TRBV12-4 combines with J gene TRBJ2-7; 12 bases fit TRBD2. The CDR3 sequence is 14 residues long. The ends lost 6 bases at V and 6 bases at J; junction bases unmatched: 6. The CDR3 DNA follows: TGTGCCAGCAGGAACCTAGCGGGAGGGCCCGAGCAGTACTTC. Translating gives CASRNLAGGPEQYF.

The chain carries TRBV25-1 and TRBJ1-1; D is unresolved. This CDR3 comprises 14 residues. V shed 3 bases and J shed 1 base, with 9 bases lying between them. From germline, CDR1 is MGHDK and CDR2 SYGVNS. The CDR3 loop is CASSDWQQNTEAFF. The CDR3 bases are TGTGCCAGCAGTGATTGGCAGCAGAACACTGAAGCTTTCTTT.

The genes are TRBV20-1 and TRBJ1-3, with a tentative D call TRBD1 (5 bases). V lost 6 bases, J lost 0 bases, and 9 bases lay in between. The CDR3 runs to 13 residues. CDR1 is DFQATT, CDR2 SNEGSKA, per germline (reference sequence). CDR3 residues: CSAPQVSGNTIYF. The CDR3 DNA follows: TGCAGTGCCCCACAGGTCTCTGGAAACACCATATATTTT.

This clonotype was seen more than once but under ten times. The chain joins TRBV12-3 or TRBV12-4 to TRBJ2-7; D not resolved. V was shortened by 3 bases and J by 5 bases, with 11 bases between the two germline ends. This CDR3 is built from 13 residues. The chain's CDR3 is CASSFSLGNEQYF. In DNA, the CDR3 is TGTGCCAGCAGTTTTTCACTGGGCAACGAGCAGTACTTC.

The chain employs TRBV24-1 and TRBJ2-1, with D perhaps matching TRBD1 or TRBD2 (5 bases each). CDR3 size: 15 residues. V gave up 2 bases and J gave up 0 bases, with 7 bases separating them. Germline CDR1 is KGHDR and CDR2 is SFDVKD. CDR3 loop: CATSDSGSSYNEQFF. The CDR3 DNA reads as TGTGCCACCAGTGATTCAGGGAGCTCCTACAATGAGCAGTTCTTC.

This clonotype appeared a few times. The chain recombines TRBV27 with TRBJ2-7; 7 nucleotides align to TRBD1. The CDR3 sequence is 14 residues long. The ends lost 4 bases at V and 0 bases at J; junction bases unmatched: 3. CDR1 and CDR2 (germline): MNHEY, SMNVEV (reference sequence). The CDR3 sequence is CASSYRDSSYEQYF. CDR3 DNA: TGTGCCAGCAGTTACCGGGACAGCTCCTACGAGCAGTACTTC.

This clonotype has more than one count but fewer than ten. V gene TRBV4-2 combines with J gene TRBJ2-2; unclear D gene. Germline CDR1 LGHNA, CDR2 YNFKEQ. The CDR3 spans 17 residues. The V end lost 4 bases, the J end lost 0 bases, and 15 bases lay between the germline ends. CDR3 sequence: CASSPHERIANTGELFF. Written as DNA, the CDR3 is TGTGCCAGCAGCCCCCACGAACGCATCGCGAACACCGGGGAGCTGTTTTTT.

In its sample, this clonotype was seen a few times. This chain links TRBV5-1 with TRBJ2-7; 15 bases match TRBD2. The CDR3 spans 20 residues. V lost 4 bases, J lost 1 base, and 15 bases stayed unmatched. Germline CDR1 is SGHRS and CDR2 is YFSETQ. CDR3 in DNA: TGCGCCAGCAGCCTAACTTCCGGGACTAGCGGGAGGAAGAGTTCCTACGAGCAGTACTTC. Translating it yields CASSLTSGTSGRKSSYEQYF.

CDR3 sequence reads: CASSQGGSGRGGELFF. In nucleotides, the CDR3 is TGCGCCAGCAGCCAAGGGGGCTCCGGGAGAGGCGGGGAGCTGTTTTTT. V gene TRBV4-1 combines with J gene TRBJ2-2, with a tentative D call TRBD2 (6 bases). Trimming stripped 1 base from V and 7 bases from J, with 16 bases between. This CDR3 spans 16 amino acids. CDR1 is MGHRA and CDR2 is YSYEKL in the germline V gene.

The chain recombines TRBV5-1 with TRBJ2-1; 14 nucleotides agree with TRBD2. CDR1 is SGHRS, CDR2 YFSETQ, per germline. This CDR3 spans 16 amino acids. V was clipped by 2 bases and J by 6 bases; unmatched bases: 4. The CDR3 spells CASSLFGTSGSNEQFF. Here the CDR3 DNA reads TGCGCCAGCAGCTTATTCGGGACTAGCGGGAGCAATGAGCAGTTCTTC.

This clonotype was seen more than once but under ten times. This chain links TRBV14 with TRBJ1-1; D is unresolved. The ends were cut back, 4 bases at V and 8 bases at J, with 14 bases in the middle. The CDR3 spans 13 residues. Germline V gene sequence: CDR1 SGHDN, CDR2 FVKESK. For the CDR3, the DNA is TGTGCCAGCAGCCCTTACCCTGTGCGAGAAGCTTTCTTT. Amino acids: CASSPYPVREAFF.

This clonotype appeared a single time. The chain couples TRBV7-6 to TRBJ1-1, with a tentative D call TRBD1 (6 bases). This CDR3 has 16 amino acids. Between the trimmed V and J ends, which lost 2 bases and 3 bases, there was a span of 16 bases. Germline V lookup: CDR1 SGHVS, CDR2 FNYEAQ. CDR3 nucleotides: TGTGCCAGCAGCTTAACGTGGGGGCCGATGGACACTGAAGCTTTCTTT. It specifies CASSLTWGPMDTEAFF.

This clonotype turned up a few times. J is TRBJ2-1 and V is TRBV29-1; D uncertain. CDR1 and CDR2 from the germline V gene are SQVTM and ANQGSEA. Trimming cost V 2 bases and J 3 bases, with 11 bases left between them. This CDR3 comprises 14 residues. The CDR3 sequence: CSVEYRTYYNEQFF. The CDR3 region has the DNA TGCAGCGTTGAATACAGAACATACTACAATGAGCAGTTCTTC.